Below are 4 T cell receptor beta chains sequenced from a single sample in a study of cytomegalovirus exposure and HLA in healthy donors. Here immunoSEQ multiplex PCR was the method, and the copy in TCRdb shows in-frame clones only, minus some. The table lists about 220,000 clones, 88% of them singletons. Sequencing was performed on PBMCs. The receptors were gathered from a woman between 18 and 29 years old in good health and CMV-seronegative.

The genes are TRBV18 and TRBJ1-1, with 7 nucleotides matching TRBD1. J gave up 5 bases and V 8 bases, and 8 bases lay outside the gene matches. The CDR3 has 13 residues. Per germline, CDR1 KGHSH and CDR2 LQKENI. The CDR3 is CASTEGAGTEAFF. CDR3 DNA: TGTGCCAGCACCGAGGGGGCAGGAACTGAAGCTTTCTTT. Drawing the rest from reference TRBV18 and TRBJ1-1, the complete variable domain is NAGVMQNPRHLVRRRGQEARLRCSPMKGHSHVYWYRQLPEEGLKFMVYLQKENIIDESGMPKERFSAEFPKEGPSILRIQQVVRGDSAAYFCASTEGAGTEAFFGQGTRLTVV.

This rearrangement joins TRBV7-8 to TRBJ2-7, with 10 bases matching TRBD2. The ends lost 3 bases at V and 2 bases at J; junction bases unmatched: 4. In germline, CDR1 is SGHVS, CDR2 FQNEAQ. This CDR3 is built from 15 residues. The CDR3 DNA reads as TGTGCCAGCAGCTTCGCACTAGCGGGAACCTACGAGCAGTACTTC. Encoded protein: CASSFALAGTYEQYF.

This clone has a single count. The CDR3 bases are TGTGCCAGCAGCGTGGACGAAGGGGACACTGAAGCTTTCTTT. This codes for CASSVDEGDTEAFF. The chain has TRBV9 and TRBJ1-1; possibly TRBD1 for D (5 bases). Germline V gene sequence: CDR1 SGDLS, CDR2 YYNGEE. This CDR3 region has 14 residues. V lost 2 bases to trimming and J lost 3 bases, with 11 bases between them.

As DNA, the CDR3 is TGTGCCAGCAGCTTATCGACAGGGGGGGGTGAAAAACTGTTTTTT. This codes for CASSLSTGGGEKLFF. V is TRBV7-9 and J is TRBJ1-4; 9 bases fit TRBD1. Germline loops: CDR1 SEHNR, CDR2 FQNEAQ (reference sequence). J was trimmed by 7 bases and V by 2 bases; bases with no gene match: 5. The CDR3 totals 15 residues.